This TCR beta chain came from a study of molecular identifiers for immune sequencing clone quantification. Looking at the study overall: Replicate RNA came from about 20,000 or 100,000 naive CD8 cells and was split five ways, and four parts were sequenced.

This clonotype was counted at least ten times. The antigen remains unidentified. Naive CD8 T cells, phenotype CD8+CD4-CCR7+CD45RA+, were sorted. In TCRdb, the PCR reads were re-called with MiXCR into one record per CDR3 protein. The sample includes about 630,000 distinct CDR3 sequences, about 25% seen only once; the top ten take around 0.78%. Points from the study as a whole: Single-cell amounts of spiked Jurkat TCR RNA were reportedly detectable among over 750,000 naive cells. Clones that had above 20 RNA copies took up over 99% of effector molecules but under 1% in naive cells.

V was pared by 3 bases and J by 2 bases, with 5 bases between. Germline CDR1 is KGHDR and CDR2 is SFDVKD. This CDR3 spans 13 amino acids. The sequencing input was naive CD8+ T cells from blood, with Jurkat cell RNA spiked in. The subset is: FACS-sorted CD8+CD4-CCR7+CD45RA+ naive T cells. The rearrangement joins TRBV24-1 to TRBJ2-3, with D possibly being TRBD2 (5 bases). This TCR was sampled from a human donor in good health. Some libraries in this study had Jurkat cell RNA spiked in. CDR3 sequence (DNA): TGTGCCACCAGTGATGACTACACAGATACGCAGTATTTT. As protein: CATSDDYTDTQYF.